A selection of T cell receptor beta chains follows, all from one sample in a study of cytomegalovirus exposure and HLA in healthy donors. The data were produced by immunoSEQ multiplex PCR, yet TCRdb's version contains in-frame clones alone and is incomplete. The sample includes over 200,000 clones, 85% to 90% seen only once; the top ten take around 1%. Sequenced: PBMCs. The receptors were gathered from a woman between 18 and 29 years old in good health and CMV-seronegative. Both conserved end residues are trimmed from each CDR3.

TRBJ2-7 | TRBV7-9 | ASSVALSYEQY
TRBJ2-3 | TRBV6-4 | ASRVVAGDTDTQY
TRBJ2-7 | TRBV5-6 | ASSPETGEAPYEQY
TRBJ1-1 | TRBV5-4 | ASSLPIRAEAF
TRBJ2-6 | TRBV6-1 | ASSGDRQLVGVNVLT
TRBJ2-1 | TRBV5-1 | ASSWTSGSPSYNEQF
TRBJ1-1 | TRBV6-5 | ASSYHGNTEAF
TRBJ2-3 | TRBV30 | AWSVLADTQY
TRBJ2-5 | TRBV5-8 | ASSLSDRTYQETQY
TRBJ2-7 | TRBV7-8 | ASSLGQGGYEQY
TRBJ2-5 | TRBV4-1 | ASSPPIGSVESETQY
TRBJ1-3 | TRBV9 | ASSVYDLRENTIY
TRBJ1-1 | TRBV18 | ASSATGTTEAF
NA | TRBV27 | ASSYLAGVVEQY
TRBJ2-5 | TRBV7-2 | ASSQRGQETQY
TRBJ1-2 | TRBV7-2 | ASSLGDSTILHYGYT
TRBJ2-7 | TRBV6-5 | ASSSLGVQGHYEQY
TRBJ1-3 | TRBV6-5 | ASIKDRDGNTIY
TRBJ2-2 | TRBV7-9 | ASSIDSEAGELF
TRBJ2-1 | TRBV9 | ASSVDTRGEQF
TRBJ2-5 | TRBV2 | ASRRDSQETQY
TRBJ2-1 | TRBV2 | ASGESGLAGVENEQF
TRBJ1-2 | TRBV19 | ASTTSRAHGTGVYGYT
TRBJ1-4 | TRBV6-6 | ASRRRTFATNEKLF
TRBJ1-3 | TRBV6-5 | ASRVTRGSGNTIY
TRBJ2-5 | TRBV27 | ASSLSSPEETQY
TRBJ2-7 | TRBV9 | ASSVASRDEQY
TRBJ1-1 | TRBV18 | AALGGKENTEAF
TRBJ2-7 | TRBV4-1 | ASSPGGAGVEEQY
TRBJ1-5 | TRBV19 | ASSSGQGGNQPQH
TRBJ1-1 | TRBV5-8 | ASSSTTEGNTEAF
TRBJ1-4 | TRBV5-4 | ASSVQGEKLF
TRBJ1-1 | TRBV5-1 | ASSQHTVQGRNTEAF
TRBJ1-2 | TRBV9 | ASSVADRRMNYGYT
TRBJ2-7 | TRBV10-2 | ASSRTGVPAYEQY
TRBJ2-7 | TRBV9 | ARRLGGGRYEQY
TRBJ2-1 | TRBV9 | ASSVEDRYNEQF
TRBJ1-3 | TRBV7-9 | ASSFMMTGGGNTIY
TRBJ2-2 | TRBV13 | ASSLYKFFTGELF
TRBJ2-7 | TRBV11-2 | ASSLTLGPVEQY
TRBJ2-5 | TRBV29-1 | SVEAGGRETQY
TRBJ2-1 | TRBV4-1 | ASSQDPGESYNEQF
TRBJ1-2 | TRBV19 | ASSLKGVGQGHNYGYT
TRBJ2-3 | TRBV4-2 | ASSQGRRADTQY
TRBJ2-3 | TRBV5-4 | ASRTYISGDETDTQY
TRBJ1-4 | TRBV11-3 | ASSLGQGDEKLF
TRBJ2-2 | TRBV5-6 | ASSLAETGGQGELF
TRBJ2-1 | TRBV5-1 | ASSLILGGNEQF
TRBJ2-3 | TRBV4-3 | ASSQPSGGRGTDTQY
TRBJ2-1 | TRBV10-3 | AIGKGGGLAGNEQF
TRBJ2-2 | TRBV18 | ASSPPGQGRTGELF
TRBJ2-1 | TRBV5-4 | ASSLSSGLAGPNNEQF
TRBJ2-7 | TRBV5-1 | ASSPRDRAYEQY
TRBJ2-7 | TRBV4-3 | ASSQGLGGGYEQY
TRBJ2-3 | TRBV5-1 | ASSMPGQDTDTQY
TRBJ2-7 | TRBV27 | ASRKLAGGVREQY
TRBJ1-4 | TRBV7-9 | ASSRISGTAGEKLF
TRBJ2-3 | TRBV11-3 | ASSLLAGGMADTQY
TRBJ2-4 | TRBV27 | ASSISGTGKNIQY